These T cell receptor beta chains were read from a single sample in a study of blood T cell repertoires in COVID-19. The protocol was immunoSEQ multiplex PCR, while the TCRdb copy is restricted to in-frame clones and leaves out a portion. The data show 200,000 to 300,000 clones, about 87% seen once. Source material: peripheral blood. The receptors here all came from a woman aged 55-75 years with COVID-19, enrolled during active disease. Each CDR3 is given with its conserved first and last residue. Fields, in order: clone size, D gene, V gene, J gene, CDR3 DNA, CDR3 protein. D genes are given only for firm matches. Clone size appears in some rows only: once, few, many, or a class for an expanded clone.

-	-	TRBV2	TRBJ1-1	TGTGCCAGCAGTGACCCAGAAACTGAAGCTTTCTTT	CASSDPETEAFF
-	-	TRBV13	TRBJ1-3	TGTGCCAGCAGCTTACAAGGGGCCATATATTTT	CASSLQGAIYF
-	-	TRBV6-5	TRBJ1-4	TGTGCCAGCAGCCCGACTCTCACTAATGAAAAACTGTTTTTT	CASSPTLTNEKLFF
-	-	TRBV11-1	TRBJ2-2	TGTGCCAGCAGCTTACGACTAGATCGGACCGGGGAGCTGTTTTTT	CASSLRLDRTGELFF
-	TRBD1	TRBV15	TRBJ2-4	TGTGCCACCAGCAGAACCGTTGGGACAGCAGGAACCAAAAACATTCAGTACTTC	CATSRTVGTAGTKNIQYF
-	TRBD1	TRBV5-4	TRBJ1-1	TGTGCCAGCAGCTTCCAGGGGGGGAACACTGAAGCTTTCTTT	CASSFQGGNTEAFF
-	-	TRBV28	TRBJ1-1	TGTGCCAGCAGTCCGCCTGACAGCATGAACACTGAAGCTTTCTTT	CASSPPDSMNTEAFF
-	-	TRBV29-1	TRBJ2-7	TGCAGCGCCGGAGACTACGAGCAGTACTTC	CSAGDYEQYF
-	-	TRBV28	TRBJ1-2	TGTGCCAGCACCCCCGGGGGAAGTCGGGGCTACACCTTC	CASTPGGSRGYTF
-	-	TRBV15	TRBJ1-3	TGTGCCACCAGCACTCAGGGGCTGGTTGGAAACACCATATATTTT	CATSTQGLVGNTIYF
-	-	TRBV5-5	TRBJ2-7	TGTGCCAGCAGCCCGCCCTTTAGTTTCAGGGTGGACGAGCAGTACTTC	CASSPPFSFRVDEQYF
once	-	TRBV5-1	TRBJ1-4	TGCGCCAGCAGCTTGGCGGGGGGGCGCGGAACAACTAATGAAAAACTGTTTTTT	CASSLAGGRGTTNEKLFF
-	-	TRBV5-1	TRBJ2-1	TGCGCCAGCCGATCGGGTCCCAACTCCTACAATGAGCAGTTCTTC	CASRSGPNSYNEQFF
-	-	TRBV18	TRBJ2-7	TGTGCCAGCTCACCGCTGGGACAGGGTGCTAGCGGGAGTGCCTACGAGCAGTACTTC	CASSPLGQGASGSAYEQYF
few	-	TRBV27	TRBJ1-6	TGTGCCAGCAAGCTCCGGGGTAATAATTCACCCCTCCACTTT	CASKLRGNNSPLHF
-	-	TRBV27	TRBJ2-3	TGTGCCAGCAGTTTATCCGCAGGTTCTAGCACAGATACGCAGTATTTT	CASSLSAGSSTDTQYF
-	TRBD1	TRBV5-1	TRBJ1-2	TGCGCCAGCAGCTCCCAACAGGGGGCGGGGGGCTACACCTTC	CASSSQQGAGGYTF
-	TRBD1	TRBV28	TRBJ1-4	TGTGCCAGCAGCCGCCCAGGGGGCCGGGCTGAAAAACTGTTTTTT	CASSRPGGRAEKLFF
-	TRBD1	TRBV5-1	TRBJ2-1	TGCGCCAGCAGAACAGGGGGCGCATCCTACAATGAGCAGTTCTTC	CASRTGGASYNEQFF
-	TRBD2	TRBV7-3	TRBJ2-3	TGTGCCAGCAGCTTAACTAGCGGGGCTAGCACAGATACGCAGTATTTT	CASSLTSGASTDTQYF
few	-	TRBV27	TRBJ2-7	TGTGCCAGCAGTTGGGGGCCAAGCTCCTACGAGCAGTACTTC	CASSWGPSSYEQYF
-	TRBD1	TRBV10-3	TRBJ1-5	TGTGCCATCAGAAGCGGGACAGGGGCCCCCTGGCAGCCCCAGCATTTT	CAIRSGTGAPWQPQHF
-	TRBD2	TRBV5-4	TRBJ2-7	TGTGCCAGCAGCTTGGACCCCGCGGGAGCACCCTACGAGCAGTACTTC	CASSLDPAGAPYEQYF
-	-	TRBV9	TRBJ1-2	TGTGCCAGCAGCCCACAACAGGGTCTCTATGGCTACACCTTC	CASSPQQGLYGYTF
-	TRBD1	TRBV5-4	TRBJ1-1	TGTGCCAGCAGCCGAGACAGGGACACTGAAGCTTTCTTT	CASSRDRDTEAFF
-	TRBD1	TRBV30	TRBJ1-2	TGTGCCTGGAGTGTTTGGGACAGGGAACATGGCTACACCTTC	CAWSVWDREHGYTF
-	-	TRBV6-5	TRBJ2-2	TGTGCCACCCGCGGGGAGGTTGCCGGGGAGCTGTTTTTT	CATRGEVAGELFF
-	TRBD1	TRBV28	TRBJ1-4	TGTGCCAGCAGCGACAGGGGGAACGAAAAACTGTTTTTT	CASSDRGNEKLFF
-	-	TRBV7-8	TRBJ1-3	TGTGCCAGCAGCTCGGGGGGACCTGGAAACACCATATATTTT	CASSSGGPGNTIYF
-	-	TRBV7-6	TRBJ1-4	TGTGCCAGCAGCTCCGTGGAGGGTGGAACTAATGAAAAACTGTTTTTT	CASSSVEGGTNEKLFF
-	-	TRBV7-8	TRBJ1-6	TGTGCCAGCAGCTTACGTTCACCCCTCCACTTT	CASSLRSPLHF
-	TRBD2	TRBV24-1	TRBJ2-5	TGTGCCACCAGTGATAGATCCGGGACTAGCGGGCCAAAAGAGACCCAGTACTTC	CATSDRSGTSGPKETQYF
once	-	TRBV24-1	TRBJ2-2	TGTGCCACCAGGGCGGGATTAGGCACCGGGGAGCTGTTTTTT	CATRAGLGTGELFF
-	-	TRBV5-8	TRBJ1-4	TGTGCCAGCAGCTCGCCTAAGGCCCCTTTTAGCCGGGAAAAACTGTTTTTT	CASSSPKAPFSREKLFF
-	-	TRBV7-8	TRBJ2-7	TGTGCCAGCAGCTTCTACGGACAGTTGTCCTACGAGCAGTACTTC	CASSFYGQLSYEQYF
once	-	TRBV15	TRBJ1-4	TGTGCCACCAGCGGACTCAGGGGTAGTTCTGAAAAACTGTTTTTT	CATSGLRGSSEKLFF
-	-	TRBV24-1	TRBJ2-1	TGTGCCACCCACGCGGGTACCGGCAATGAGCAGTTCTTC	CATHAGTGNEQFF
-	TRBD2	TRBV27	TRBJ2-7	TGTGCCAGCAGTTCCCCCGGACTAGCGGGAGGGCACGAGCAGTACTTC	CASSSPGLAGGHEQYF
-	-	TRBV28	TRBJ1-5	TGTGCCAGCAGGAGCGGCAATCAGCCCCAGCATTTT	CASRSGNQPQHF
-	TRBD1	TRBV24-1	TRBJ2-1	TGTGCCACAAACGGACAGGGGGGAGAAAATGAGCAGTTCTTC	CATNGQGGENEQFF
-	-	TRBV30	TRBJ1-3	TGTGCCTGGAGACAGGGCATATTGGACACCATATATTTT	CAWRQGILDTIYF
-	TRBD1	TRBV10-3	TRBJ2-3	TGTGCCACCCTCCGGGACAGGGGGCTTGTAGATACGCAGTATTTT	CATLRDRGLVDTQYF
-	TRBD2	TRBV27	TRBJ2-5	TGTGCCAGCAGTCCCCTTCAGAGCGGGAGGGCGGAGACCCAGTACTTC	CASSPLQSGRAETQYF
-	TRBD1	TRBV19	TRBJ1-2	TGTGCCAGTAGTATACGTTCCGGACAGGGGGGTGGCTACACCTTC	CASSIRSGQGGGYTF
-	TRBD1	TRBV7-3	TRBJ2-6	TGTGCCAGCAGCTCGCGGACAGGGGGCTTTGGGGCCAACGTCCTGACTTTC	CASSSRTGGFGANVLTF
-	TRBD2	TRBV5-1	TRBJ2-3	TGCGCCAGCAGCGGGGGACTAGCGGGAGGGCCGAGGGGAGATACGCAGTATTTT	CASSGGLAGGPRGDTQYF
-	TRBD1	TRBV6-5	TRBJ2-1	TGTGCCAGCCGCCCCGGGACAGGCTACAATGAGCAGTTCTTC	CASRPGTGYNEQFF
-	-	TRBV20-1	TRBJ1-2	TGCAGTGCTAGTTACAGGGTATTAAGTGGCTACACCTTC	CSASYRVLSGYTF
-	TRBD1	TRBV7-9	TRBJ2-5	TGTGCCAGCAGCGGACCGGGGACAGGGCGAGAGACCCAGTACTTC	CASSGPGTGRETQYF
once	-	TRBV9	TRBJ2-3	TGTGCCAGCAGCGCAGAACTAGTGTACGATACGCAGTATTTT	CASSAELVYDTQYF
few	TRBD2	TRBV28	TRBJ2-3	TGTGCCAGCAGTTTAGGGGCTAGCGGGAGCCCAGATACGCAGTATTTT	CASSLGASGSPDTQYF
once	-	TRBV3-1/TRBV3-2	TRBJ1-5	TGTGCCAGCGCAAAGGCGGGGCGGCAGCCCCAGCATTTT	CASAKAGRQPQHF
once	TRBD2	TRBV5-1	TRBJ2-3	TGCGCCAGCAGCCTCCGGGGGGGTGCTAGCACAGATACGCAGTATTTT	CASSLRGGASTDTQYF
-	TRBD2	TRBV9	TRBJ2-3	TGTGCCAGCAGCCCTAGACTAGCGGGAGGAGGAGATACGCAGTATTTT	CASSPRLAGGGDTQYF
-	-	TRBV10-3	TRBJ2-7	TGTGCCATCGGGGTAGCGGCATCCTACGAGCAGTACTTC	CAIGVAASYEQYF
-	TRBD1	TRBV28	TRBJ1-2	TGTGCCAGCAGGAAGACAGGGATCTATGGCTACACCTTC	CASRKTGIYGYTF
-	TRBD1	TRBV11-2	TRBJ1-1	TGTGCCAGCAGCACCCCGGGGGGGGTGGGGACAGCGAACACTGAAGCTTTCTTT	CASSTPGGVGTANTEAFF
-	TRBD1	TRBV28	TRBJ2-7	TGTGCCAGCAGGGGCGACAGGGGCCGCTACGAGCAGTACTTC	CASRGDRGRYEQYF
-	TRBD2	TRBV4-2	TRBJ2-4	TGTGCCAGCAGCCCTACCGGGACTAGCGGGAGGGAGGCCAAAAACATTCAGTACTTC	CASSPTGTSGREAKNIQYF
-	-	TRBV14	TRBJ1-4	TGTGCCAGCAGCCAAACAAGGGGAGGGAAACTGTTTTTT	CASSQTRGGKLFF